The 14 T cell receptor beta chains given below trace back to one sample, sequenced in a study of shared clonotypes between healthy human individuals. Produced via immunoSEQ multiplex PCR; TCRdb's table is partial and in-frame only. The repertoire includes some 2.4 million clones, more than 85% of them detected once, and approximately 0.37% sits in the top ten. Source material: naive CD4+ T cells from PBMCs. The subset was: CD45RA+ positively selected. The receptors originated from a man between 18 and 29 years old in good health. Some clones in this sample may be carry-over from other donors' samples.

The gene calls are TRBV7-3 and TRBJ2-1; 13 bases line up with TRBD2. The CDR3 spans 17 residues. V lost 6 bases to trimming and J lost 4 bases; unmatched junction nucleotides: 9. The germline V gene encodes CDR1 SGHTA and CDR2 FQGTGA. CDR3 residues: CASRSTGTSGTYNEQFF. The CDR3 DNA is TGTGCCAGCAGATCTACCGGGACTAGCGGGACTTACAATGAGCAGTTCTTC.

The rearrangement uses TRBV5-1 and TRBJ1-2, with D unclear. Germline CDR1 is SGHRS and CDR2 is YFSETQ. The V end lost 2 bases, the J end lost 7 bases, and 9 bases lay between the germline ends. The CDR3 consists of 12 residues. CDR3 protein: CASSFETGGYTF. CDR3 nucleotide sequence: TGCGCCAGCAGCTTCGAGACTGGTGGCTACACCTTC.

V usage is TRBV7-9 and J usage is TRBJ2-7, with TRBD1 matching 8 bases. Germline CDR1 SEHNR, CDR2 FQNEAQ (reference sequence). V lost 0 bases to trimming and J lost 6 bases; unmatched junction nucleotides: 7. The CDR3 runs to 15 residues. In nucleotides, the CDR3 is TGTGCCAGCAGCTTAGCTCTGGACAGGGAGGCCGAGCAGTACTTC. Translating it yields CASSLALDREAEQYF. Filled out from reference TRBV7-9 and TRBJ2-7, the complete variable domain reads DTGVSQNPRHKITKRGQNVTFRCDPISEHNRLYWYRQTLGQGPEFLTYFQNEAQLEKSRLLSDRFSAERPKGSFSTLEIQRTEQGDSAMYLCASSLALDREAEQYFGPGTRLTVT.

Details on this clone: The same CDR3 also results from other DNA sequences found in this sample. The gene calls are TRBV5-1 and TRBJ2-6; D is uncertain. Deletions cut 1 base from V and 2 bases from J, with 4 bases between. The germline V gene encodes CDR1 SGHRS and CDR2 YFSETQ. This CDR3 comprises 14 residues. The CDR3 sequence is CASSLPAGANVLTF. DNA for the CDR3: TGCGCCAGCAGCTTGCCGGCTGGGGCCAACGTCCTGACTTTC.

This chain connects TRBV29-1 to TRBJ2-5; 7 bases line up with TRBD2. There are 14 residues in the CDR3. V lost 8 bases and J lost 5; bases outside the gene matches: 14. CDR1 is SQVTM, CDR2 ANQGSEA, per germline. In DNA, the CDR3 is TGCAGCACACGACGGAACCAGGGAGGGGAGACCCAGTACTTC. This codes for CSTRRNQGGETQYF.

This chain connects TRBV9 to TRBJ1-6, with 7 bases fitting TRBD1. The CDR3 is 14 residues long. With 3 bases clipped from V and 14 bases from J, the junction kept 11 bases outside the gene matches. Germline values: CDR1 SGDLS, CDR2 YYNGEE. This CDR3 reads CASSAQGLGGALHF. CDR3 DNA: TGTGCCAGCAGCGCACAGGGGCTTGGTGGAGCCCTCCACTTT.

The CDR3: CASSSRYYGYTF. CDR3 nucleotide sequence: TGTGCCAGCAGTTCTCGGTACTATGGCTACACCTTC. This sequence joins TRBV6-5 and TRBJ1-2; D remains unclear. Germline V gene lookup returns CDR1 MNHEY and CDR2 SVGAGI. Trimming left V 4 bases short and J 3 bases short, with 6 bases between. The CDR3 has 12 amino acids.

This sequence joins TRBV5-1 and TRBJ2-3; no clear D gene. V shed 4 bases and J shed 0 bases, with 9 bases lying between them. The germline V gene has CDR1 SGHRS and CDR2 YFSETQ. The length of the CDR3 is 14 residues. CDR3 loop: CASSPLLSTDTQYF. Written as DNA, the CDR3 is TGCGCCAGCAGCCCACTCCTGAGCACAGATACGCAGTATTTT.

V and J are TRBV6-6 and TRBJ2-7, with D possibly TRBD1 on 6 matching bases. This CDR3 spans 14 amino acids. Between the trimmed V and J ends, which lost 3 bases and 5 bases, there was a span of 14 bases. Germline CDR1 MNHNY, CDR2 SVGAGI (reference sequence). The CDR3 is CASSYGGRSDEQYF. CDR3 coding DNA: TGTGCCAGCAGTTATGGGGGCAGGAGCGACGAGCAGTACTTC.

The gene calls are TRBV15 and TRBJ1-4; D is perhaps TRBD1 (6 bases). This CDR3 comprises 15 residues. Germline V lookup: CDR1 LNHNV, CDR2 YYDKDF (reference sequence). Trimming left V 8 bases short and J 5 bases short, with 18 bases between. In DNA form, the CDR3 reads TGTGCCACCCAGTGGAACAGGGCCGGCAATGAAAAACTGTTTTTT. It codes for CATQWNRAGNEKLFF.

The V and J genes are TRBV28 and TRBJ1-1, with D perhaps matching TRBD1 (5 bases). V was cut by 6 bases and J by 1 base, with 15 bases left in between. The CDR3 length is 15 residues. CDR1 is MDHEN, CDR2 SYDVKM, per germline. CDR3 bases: TGTGCCAGCAGGACTTCCGGGACCGCGAACACTGAAGCTTTCTTT. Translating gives CASRTSGTANTEAFF.

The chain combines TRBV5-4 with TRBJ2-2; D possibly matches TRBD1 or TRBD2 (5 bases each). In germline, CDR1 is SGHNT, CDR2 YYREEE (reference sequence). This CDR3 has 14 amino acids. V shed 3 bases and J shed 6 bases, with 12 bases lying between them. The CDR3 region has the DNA TGTGCCAGCAGCTCAGGGAGCGTGCCCGGGGAGCTGTTTTTT. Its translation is CASSSGSVPGELFF.

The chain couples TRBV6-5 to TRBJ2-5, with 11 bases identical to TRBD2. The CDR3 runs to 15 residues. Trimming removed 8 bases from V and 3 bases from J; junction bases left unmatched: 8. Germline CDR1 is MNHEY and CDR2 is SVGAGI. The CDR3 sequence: CASVSRGLAEETQYF. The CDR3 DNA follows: TGTGCCAGCGTCAGTCGGGGACTAGCGGAAGAGACCCAGTACTTC.

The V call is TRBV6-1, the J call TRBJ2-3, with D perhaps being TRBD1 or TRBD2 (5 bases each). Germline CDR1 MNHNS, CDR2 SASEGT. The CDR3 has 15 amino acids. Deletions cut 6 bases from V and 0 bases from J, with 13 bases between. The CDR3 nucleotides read TGTGCCAGCAGGACAGACAGACTAAGCACAGATACGCAGTATTTT. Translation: CASRTDRLSTDTQYF.